One and the same sample provided the 30 T cell receptor beta chains below, sequenced in a study of graft-versus-host responses after intestinal transplantation (dated by TCRdb to about 2021). The library was generated by the immunoSEQ multiplex PCR assay. Sourced from immuneACCESS, this table was stored by TCRdb with only in-frame sequences that have V and J called. A share of the clones is absent; for the studies checked, an unresolved V gene accounts for under half, and the remainder has no known explanation. The sample includes about 120,000 clones, with around 96% observed a single time. 3% to 4% of the sample is held by the ten biggest clonotypes. The antigens of these receptors remain unknown. In the paper's terms, the time point label means: cells obtained before transplantation from donor or recipient. The sequences come from unstimulated CD8+ T cells sorted from spleen or lymph node cells, collected before intestinal transplant. The receptors derive from a human donor who received an intestinal transplant.

Notes on this clone: Other DNA sequences in the sample encode the same CDR3. This chain uses TRBV11-3 with TRBJ2-5; the match to TRBD2 covers 8 bases. After removal of 4 bases from V and 3 bases from J, the junction contained 4 bases not matched to a gene. CDR1 and CDR2 (germline): SGHNT, YENEEA. The CDR3 runs 14 residues. Here the CDR3 DNA reads TGTGCCAGCAGCTCCGAGCGGGGGAAAGAGACCCAGTACTTC. Protein: CASSSERGKETQYF.

The chain recombines TRBV5-6 with TRBJ2-5; D remains unclear. Germline V gives CDR1 SGHDT, CDR2 YYEEEE. The CDR3 has 15 amino acids. Trimming removed 2 bases from V and 2 bases from J, with 13 bases in between. The CDR3 here is CASSLKVGGQETQYF. CDR3 DNA sequence: TGTGCCAGCAGCTTAAAGGTCGGCGGTCAAGAGACCCAGTACTTC.

J is TRBJ2-3 and V is TRBV7-8; D unclear. The CDR3 has 12 amino acids. Germline V gene lookup returns CDR1 SGHVS and CDR2 FQNEAQ. V lost 8 bases to trimming and J lost 3 bases, with 9 bases between them. CDR3 residues: CASAEKTDTQYF. Here the CDR3 DNA reads TGTGCCAGCGCTGAGAAAACAGATACGCAGTATTTT.

This chain joins TRBV7-3 and TRBJ1-5; D gene unclear. Germline V CDR1 and CDR2: SGHTA, FQGTGA. V shed 5 bases and J shed 0 bases, with 5 bases lying between them. The CDR3 extends over 13 amino acids. CDR3 protein: CASSPNSNQPQHF. The CDR3 nucleotides are TGTGCCAGCAGCCCGAATAGCAATCAGCCCCAGCATTTT.

A remark on this clone: Germline and junction disagree at one end, which may indicate a read error. CDR3 region: CASSETGTSTDTQYF. Here the CDR3 DNA reads TGTGCCAGCAGCGAGACCGGGACCTCGACAGACACGCAGTATTTT. The gene calls are TRBV9 and TRBJ2-3; D is possibly TRBD1 or TRBD2 (5 bases each). CDR3 size: 15 residues. Per the germline V gene, CDR1 is SGDLS and CDR2 is YYNGEE.

The chain employs TRBV2 and TRBJ2-7; maybe TRBD2 (7 bases). The CDR3 is 12 amino acids. V lost 6 bases and J 5 bases, leaving 11 bases between the germline ends. The germline V gene has CDR1 SNHLY and CDR2 FYNNEI. The CDR3 here is CASRRGGDEQYF. In nucleotides, the CDR3 is TGTGCCAGCAGAAGGGGGGGGGACGAGCAGTACTTC.

The CDR3 spells CASSEDSGIYEQYF. The CDR3 nucleotides read TGTGCCAGCAGTGAAGACTCAGGAATCTACGAGCAGTACTTC. The chain has TRBV6-1 and TRBJ2-7; unclear D gene. Germline V lookup: CDR1 MNHNS, CDR2 SASEGT. CDR3 length: 14 amino acids. Trimming pared 1 base from V and 3 bases from J, leaving 10 bases between.

The chain links TRBV6-5 to TRBJ1-4; D call uncertain. Germline V lookup: CDR1 MNHEY, CDR2 SVGAGI. The CDR3 covers 15 residues. Trimming removed 5 bases at V and 8 bases at J, with 18 bases between. The chain's CDR3 is CASSASNTVREKLFF. The CDR3 region has the DNA TGTGCCAGCAGTGCCTCTAACACGGTCCGGGAAAAACTGTTTTTT.

This sequence joins TRBV27 and TRBJ2-3; TRBD2 might be the D (5 bases). The germline V gene encodes CDR1 MNHEY and CDR2 SMNVEV (reference sequence). The CDR3 totals 16 residues. Trimming left V 3 bases short and J 0 bases short, with 13 bases between. The CDR3 region has the DNA TGTGCCAGCAGTTTCGAGGACTCACTAAGCACAGATACGCAGTATTTT. Encoded protein: CASSFEDSLSTDTQYF.

The chain uses TRBV4-1 and TRBJ2-7; perhaps TRBD2 as D (7 bases). This CDR3 region has 17 residues. V was cut by 4 bases and J by 1 base, with 20 bases left in between. Germline loops: CDR1 MGHRA, CDR2 YSYEKL. The CDR3 bases are TGCGCCAGCAGCCGCCGCCCCACAGGGAGGGAGTCCTACGAGCAGTACTTC. Translating gives CASSRRPTGRESYEQYF.

The CDR3 DNA follows: TGCGCCAGCAGCCAAGATCCACTAGCGGGAGCGCTCAATGAGCAGTTCTTC. This codes for CASSQDPLAGALNEQFF. The chain recombines TRBV4-1 with TRBJ2-1; 11 nucleotides line up with TRBD2. The germline gives CDR1 MGHRA, CDR2 YSYEKL. J gave up 6 bases and V 0 bases, and 7 bases lay outside the gene matches. The CDR3 spans 17 residues.

The chain carries TRBV4-1 and TRBJ1-1, with D perhaps TRBD1 (6 bases). This CDR3 has 22 residues. Trimming took off 3 bases at V and 1 base at J, with 33 bases between the two ends. The germline gives CDR1 MGHRA, CDR2 YSYEKL. The CDR3 reads CASSHLLHRRGPFRWRNTEAFF. The CDR3 DNA sequence: TGCGCCAGCAGCCATCTCCTGCATCGCAGGGGCCCGTTTAGGTGGAGGAACACTGAAGCTTTCTTT.

Here the CDR3 DNA reads TGTGCCAGCAGTTTGGATCCCGGGACTAGCGGGAGTTGGTTCCCCTACGAGCAGTACTTC. Its translation: CASSLDPGTSGSWFPYEQYF. This rearrangement joins TRBV28 to TRBJ2-7; 14 bases are a match to TRBD2. V shed 3 bases, J shed 2 bases, and the junction held 15 bases outside the gene matches. In germline, CDR1 is MDHEN, CDR2 SYDVKM. The CDR3 runs 20 residues.

This sequence joins TRBV6-4 and TRBJ1-2; 8 nucleotides line up with TRBD1. Losses at the gene ends were 5 bases for V and 8 bases for J; bases not matched to a gene: 7. The CDR3 is 13 amino acids. Germline V gives CDR1 MRHNA, CDR2 SNTAGT. CDR3 in amino acids: CASSNETGEGYTF. The CDR3 nucleotides read TGTGCCAGCAGTAACGAGACAGGGGAAGGCTACACCTTC.

This clone has a handful of counts. The rearrangement joins TRBV11-3 to TRBJ2-3; D is unresolved. V shed 5 bases and J shed 6 bases, with 9 bases lying between them. Germline CDR1 and CDR2: SGHNT and YENEEA. The length of the CDR3 is 12 residues. The CDR3 nucleotides read TGTGCCAGCAGCCTTGGGAAGGATACGCAGTATTTT. As protein: CASSLGKDTQYF. The entire variable domain, with the rest obtained from reference TRBV11-3 and TRBJ2-3, is as follows: EAGVVQSPRYKIIEKKQPVAFWCNPISGHNTLYWYLQNLGQGPELLIRYENEEAVDDSQLPKDRFSAERLKGVDSTLKIQPAELGDSAVYLCASSLGKDTQYFGPGTRLTVL.

The chain joins TRBV5-1 to TRBJ2-7, with D perhaps TRBD2 (6 bases). This CDR3 comprises 12 residues. Trimming left V 5 bases short and J 5 bases short, with 11 bases between. In germline, CDR1 is SGHRS, CDR2 YFSETQ. For the CDR3, the DNA is TGCGCCAGCAGGTTTTCGGGAGACGAGCAGTACTTC. It yields the protein CASRFSGDEQYF.

The genes are TRBV11-2 and TRBJ1-2, with D unresolved. CDR1 and CDR2 from the germline V gene are SGHAT and FQNNGV. Trimming took 5 bases from V and 5 from J, leaving 9 bases between them. The CDR3 contains 12 residues. Written as DNA, the CDR3 is TGTGCCAGCAGCCCGGGTCGGTATGGCTACACCTTC. Protein sequence: CASSPGRYGYTF.

The V gene is TRBV30, the J gene TRBJ2-1; 11 nucleotides match TRBD2. This CDR3 has 16 amino acids. Germline V lookup: CDR1 GTSNPN, CDR2 SVGIG (reference sequence). V dropped 0 bases and J dropped 3; count of bases not matched to a gene: 4. CDR3 loop: CAWSVLAGGFYNEQFF. The CDR3 nucleotides read TGTGCCTGGAGTGTCCTAGCGGGAGGTTTCTACAATGAGCAGTTCTTC.

The chain joins TRBV27 to TRBJ2-1, with D maybe TRBD2 (5 bases). The CDR3 runs to 14 residues. The V gene's germline CDR1 is MNHEY and CDR2 SMNVEV (reference sequence). V gave up 5 bases and J gave up 3 bases, with 11 bases separating them. This chain's CDR3 is CASSPTTSYNEQFF. The CDR3 DNA sequence: TGTGCCAGCAGTCCTACCACTAGCTACAATGAGCAGTTCTTC.

The CDR3 here is CASSLQGGETQYF. Here the CDR3 DNA reads TGTGCCAGCAGTTTACAGGGTGGGGAGACCCAGTACTTC. The V gene is TRBV5-6, the J gene TRBJ2-5, with a tentative D call TRBD1 (6 bases). Trimming stripped 5 bases from V and 5 bases from J, with 13 bases between. The CDR3 totals 13 residues. The germline V gene encodes CDR1 SGHDT and CDR2 YYEEEE. Combining the CDR3 with reference TRBV5-6 and TRBJ2-5 gives the whole variable domain DAGVTQSPTHLIKTRGQQVTLRCSPKSGHDTVSWYQQALGQGPQFIFQYYEEEERQRGNFPDRFSGHQFPNYSSELNVNALLLGDSALYLCASSLQGGETQYFGPGTRLLVL.

Of note for this clone: The sample has other DNA sequences that encode this CDR3 too. The chain joins TRBV6-4 to TRBJ2-2, with D perhaps TRBD1 (5 bases). This CDR3 contains 13 residues. V shed 3 bases and J shed 3 bases, with 5 bases lying between them. Germline CDR1 is MRHNA and CDR2 is SNTAGT. CDR3 sequence: CASSEGDTGELFF. The DNA of the CDR3 is TGTGCCAGCAGTGAAGGGGACACCGGGGAGCTGTTTTTT.

To note about this clone: Additional DNA sequences in this sample encode the identical CDR3. This chain connects TRBV19 to TRBJ1-5; D might be TRBD1 (6 bases). Trimming removed 6 bases at V and 0 bases at J, with 18 bases between. The CDR3 covers 17 residues. Germline assignment: CDR1 LNHDA and CDR2 SQIVND (reference sequence). This chain's CDR3 is CASRPGAQGYSNQPQHF. CDR3 DNA sequence: TGTGCCAGTAGACCGGGGGCACAGGGATATAGCAATCAGCCCCAGCATTTT.

This rearrangement joins TRBV7-6 to TRBJ2-1; D may match TRBD1 or TRBD2 (5 bases each). The CDR3 extends over 13 amino acids. V lost 5 bases and J lost 9, with 14 bases in between. The germline V gene encodes CDR1 SGHVS and CDR2 FNYEAQ. The CDR3 nucleotides read TGTGCCAGCAGCATCGGGACCCCCCCTGAGCAGTTCTTC. It specifies CASSIGTPPEQFF. Variable domain in full (rest from reference TRBV7-6 and TRBJ2-1): GAGVSQSPRYKVTKRGQDVALRCDPISGHVSLYWYRQALGQGPEFLTYFNYEAQQDKSGLPNDRFSAERPEGSISTLTIQRTEQRDSAMYRCASSIGTPPEQFFGPGTRLTVL.

The rearrangement links TRBV18 to TRBJ1-4, with 8 bases identical to TRBD1. V lost 0 bases to trimming and J lost 8 bases; unmatched junction nucleotides: 5. The CDR3 runs 15 residues. Per germline, CDR1 KGHSH and CDR2 LQKENI. The CDR3 sequence is CASSPPFRGLEKLFF. The CDR3 bases are TGTGCCAGCTCACCACCTTTCAGGGGGCTGGAAAAACTGTTTTTT.

The chain couples TRBV11-1 to TRBJ2-7, with 7 bases matching TRBD1. Germline V lookup: CDR1 SGHAT, CDR2 FQDESV (reference sequence). This CDR3 region has 14 residues. Trimming at V came to 4 bases and at J to 5 bases, leaving 8 bases not matched to a gene. CDR3 amino acids: CASSSLTGDNEQYF. The CDR3 DNA reads TGTGCCAGCAGCTCCCTCACAGGGGATAACGAGCAGTACTTC.

The chain combines TRBV4-1 with TRBJ2-3, with D perhaps TRBD1 (6 bases). Germline lookup yields CDR1 MGHRA and CDR2 YSYEKL. The germline V and J ends were trimmed by 4 bases and 3 bases, with 14 bases remaining between them. The CDR3 is made up of 15 amino acids. The DNA of the CDR3 is TGCGCCAGCAGCCCCGGTACAGGGTGGACAGATACGCAGTATTTT. Translating gives CASSPGTGWTDTQYF.

Here the CDR3 reads CASSTGSNQPQHF. CDR3 in DNA: TGTGCCAGCAGCACCGGAAGCAATCAGCCCCAGCATTTT. This sequence joins TRBV9 and TRBJ1-5, with no clear D. The germline V gene encodes CDR1 SGDLS and CDR2 YYNGEE. The ends were cut back, 4 bases at V and 1 base at J, with 6 bases in the middle. This CDR3 spans 13 amino acids.

The chain carries TRBV10-3 and TRBJ2-3, with 12 bases lining up with TRBD2. Per the germline V gene, CDR1 is ENHRY and CDR2 is SYGVKD. The J segment lost 5 bases and the V segment lost 3 bases, leaving 9 bases of the junction unmatched. This CDR3 is 17 amino acids long. The CDR3 protein is CAISDRDRLAGVDTQYF. DNA of the CDR3: TGTGCCATCAGTGACCGGGACAGACTAGCGGGAGTAGATACGCAGTATTTT.

The chain joins TRBV6-5 to TRBJ2-1; TRBD2 is a possible D gene (5 bases). This CDR3 has 14 amino acids. V was cut by 6 bases and J by 0 bases, with 9 bases left in between. Germline V CDR1 and CDR2: MNHEY, SVGAGI. This CDR3 is CASRLANSYNEQFF. In DNA form, the CDR3 reads TGTGCCAGCAGATTAGCGAACTCCTACAATGAGCAGTTCTTC.

V gene TRBV15 combines with J gene TRBJ2-1; the D is unclear. This CDR3 has 15 amino acids. The V gene's germline CDR1 is LNHNV and CDR2 YYDKDF (reference sequence). V lost 0 bases and J lost 7, with 13 bases in between. Written as DNA, the CDR3 is TGTGCCACCAGCAGAGATGTTCAATGGAAGAATGAGCAGTTCTTC. It specifies CATSRDVQWKNEQFF.